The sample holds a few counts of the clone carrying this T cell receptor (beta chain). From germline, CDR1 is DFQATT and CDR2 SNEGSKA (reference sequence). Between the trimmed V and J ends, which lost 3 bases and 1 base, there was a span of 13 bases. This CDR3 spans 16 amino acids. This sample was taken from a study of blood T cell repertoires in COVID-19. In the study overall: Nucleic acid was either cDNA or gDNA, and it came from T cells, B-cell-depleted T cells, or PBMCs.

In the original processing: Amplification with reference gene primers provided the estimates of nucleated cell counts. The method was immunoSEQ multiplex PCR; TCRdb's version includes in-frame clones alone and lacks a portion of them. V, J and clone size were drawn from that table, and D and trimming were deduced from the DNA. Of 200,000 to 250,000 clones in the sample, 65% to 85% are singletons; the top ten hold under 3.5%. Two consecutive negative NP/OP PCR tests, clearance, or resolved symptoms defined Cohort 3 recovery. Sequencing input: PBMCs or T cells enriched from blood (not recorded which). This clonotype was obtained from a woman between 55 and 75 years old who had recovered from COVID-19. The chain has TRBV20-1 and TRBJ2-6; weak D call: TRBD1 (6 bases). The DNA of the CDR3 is TGCAGTGCTAGTTACAGGGACCTATCTGGGGCCAACGTCCTGACTTTC. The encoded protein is CSASYRDLSGANVLTF.